These 20 T cell receptor beta chains were all obtained from the same sample, sequenced in a study of T-cell reconstitution after alpha-beta-depleted transplantation in children. Unique molecular identifiers were incorporated during preparation of the TCRbeta library. One entry per CDR3 protein, called by TCRdb with MiXCR from the PCR reads. The table shows roughly 670,000 distinct CDR3 sequences, with about an eighth occurring only once. Sequenced here: PBMCs, sampled before TCRalphabeta/CD19-depleted stem cell transplant. These receptors were obtained from a girl aged 2 to 9 with congenital amegakaryocytic thrombocytopenia, due to receive a stem cell transplant.

V and J are TRBV7-8 and TRBJ2-2; 12 nucleotides line up with TRBD1. This CDR3 spans 19 amino acids. Trimming removed 5 bases from V and 5 bases from J; junction bases left unmatched: 15. Germline CDR1 is SGHVS and CDR2 is FQNEAQ. The CDR3 spells CASSTGPLGQGARTGELFF. The CDR3 region has the DNA TGTGCCAGCAGCACAGGCCCTCTGGGACAGGGGGCGCGAACCGGGGAGCTGTTTTTT.

The chain links TRBV5-1 to TRBJ2-5, with TRBD2 matching over 12 bases. V was clipped by 4 bases and J by 3 bases; unmatched bases: 7. This CDR3 spans 16 amino acids. Germline CDR1 reads SGHRS; CDR2 reads YFSETQ. The CDR3 DNA is TGCGCCAGCAGCAGCTTGACTAGCGGGAGAGAAGAGACCCAGTACTTC. Residues: CASSSLTSGREETQYF.

Here the CDR3 reads CASSLSSAGATEAFF. The CDR3 region has the DNA TGTGCCAGCAGCTTATCGTCGGCGGGGGCCACTGAAGCTTTCTTT. The chain combines TRBV7-9 with TRBJ1-1, with a weak D call TRBD1 (6 bases). V lost 2 bases and J 4 bases, leaving 14 bases between the germline ends. Per the germline V gene, CDR1 is SEHNR and CDR2 is FQNEAQ (reference sequence). The CDR3 is made up of 15 amino acids.

This clonotype was recorded at least ten times. This CDR3 is CASSQGLADYEQYF. CDR3 nucleotide sequence: TGCGCCAGCAGCCAAGGGCTAGCGGATTACGAGCAGTACTTC. J is TRBJ2-7 and V is TRBV4-1; 7 nucleotides line up with TRBD2. Trimming at V came to 1 base and at J to 4 bases, leaving 4 bases not matched to a gene. This CDR3 is built from 14 residues. Per germline, CDR1 MGHRA and CDR2 YSYEKL.

The chain links TRBV20-1 to TRBJ2-1; D not resolved. Germline assignment: CDR1 DFQATT and CDR2 SNEGSKA (reference sequence). There are 15 residues in the CDR3. Trimming left V 6 bases short and J 3 bases short, with 18 bases between. The CDR3 loop is CSANKPTSFYNEQFF. The CDR3 DNA reads TGCAGTGCCAACAAGCCGACAAGCTTCTACAATGAGCAGTTCTTC.

This chain connects TRBV30 to TRBJ1-2, with D unresolved. With 3 bases removed from V and 4 bases from J, the gap between germline ends came to 24 bases. Germline V gene data show CDR1 as GTSNPN and CDR2 as SVGIG (reference sequence). The length of the CDR3 is 17 residues. The CDR3: CAWSGAGGSPRSYGYTF. The CDR3 bases are TGTGCCTGGAGCGGCGCGGGAGGCAGCCCTAGGAGCTATGGCTACACCTTC.

The chain carries TRBV19 and TRBJ1-6, with TRBD1 matching over 7 bases. The CDR3 has 15 residues. Trimming at V came to 4 bases and at J to 7 bases, leaving 7 bases not matched to a gene. Germline V CDR1 and CDR2: LNHDA, SQIVND (reference sequence). The CDR3 sequence is CASSTTGTANSPLHF. Written as DNA, the CDR3 is TGTGCCAGTAGTACCACCGGGACAGCGAATTCACCCCTCCACTTT.

This clonotype showed up many times. The rearrangement uses TRBV5-1 and TRBJ2-1; D may be TRBD1 or TRBD2 (5 bases each). CDR1 is SGHRS and CDR2 is YFSETQ in the germline V gene. The CDR3 sequence is 13 residues long. The V end was cut by 3 bases, the J end by 8 bases, with 12 bases between. The CDR3 spells CASSSGSADEQFF. CDR3 bases: TGCGCCAGCAGCTCAGGGAGCGCAGATGAGCAGTTCTTC.

This clonotype was counted a single time. The chain combines TRBV28 with TRBJ2-4, with 8 positions matching TRBD1. V shed 4 bases and J 6 bases; nucleotides not matched to a gene: 5. This CDR3 spans 14 amino acids. Germline V gene sequence: CDR1 MDHEN, CDR2 SYDVKM. CDR3 sequence: CASSSGGMANIQYF. The CDR3 bases are TGTGCCAGCAGTTCAGGGGGCATGGCAAACATTCAGTACTTC.

This clonotype showed up many times. This chain joins TRBV10-3 and TRBJ2-5, with 8 nucleotides matching TRBD2. CDR3 length: 14 amino acids. V lost 4 bases to trimming and J lost 4 bases; unmatched junction nucleotides: 5. Germline V gives CDR1 ENHRY, CDR2 SYGVKD. Written as DNA, the CDR3 is TGTGCCATCAGTGTGCGGGAGGCCCGAGAGACCCAGTACTTC. Translated, it gives CAISVREARETQYF.

The chain employs TRBV2 and TRBJ2-1, with 11 positions matching TRBD2. Germline V gene sequence: CDR1 SNHLY, CDR2 FYNNEI. The J segment lost 4 bases and the V segment lost 10 bases, leaving 3 bases of the junction unmatched. The CDR3 is made up of 13 amino acids. The CDR3 DNA follows: TGTGCCACGGGGACTAGCGGATACAATGAGCAGTTCTTC. This encodes CATGTSGYNEQFF.

This clonotype was counted a few times. The J gene is TRBJ2-1, the V gene TRBV29-1; the D gene could be TRBD1 or TRBD2 (6 bases each). Trimming took off 0 bases at V and 0 bases at J, with 12 bases between the two ends. Germline CDR1 and CDR2: SQVTM and ANQGSEA. CDR3 length: 16 residues. The CDR3 reads CSVEDLPGASYNEQFF. The CDR3 DNA sequence: TGCAGCGTTGAAGATCTTCCGGGGGCCTCCTACAATGAGCAGTTCTTC.

This clonotype showed up just a few times. The rearrangement links TRBV4-1 to TRBJ2-5, with D perhaps TRBD2 (6 bases). This CDR3 is built from 14 residues. Germline values: CDR1 MGHRA, CDR2 YSYEKL. Between the trimmed V and J ends, which lost 0 bases and 5 bases, there was a span of 10 bases. The CDR3 protein is CASSQEGEVETQYF. The CDR3 nucleotides are TGCGCCAGCAGCCAAGAGGGGGAGGTGGAGACCCAGTACTTC.

In this sample, this clonotype turned up many times. This chain links TRBV10-3 with TRBJ1-1, with no clear D. This CDR3 is 15 amino acids long. V was clipped by 3 bases and J by 0 bases, with 11 bases between them. The germline V gene encodes CDR1 ENHRY and CDR2 SYGVKD. The CDR3 loop reads CAISDTGRVNTEAFF. In nucleotides, the CDR3 is TGTGCCATCAGTGATACGGGCCGGGTGAACACTGAAGCTTTCTTT.

This clonotype was observed a handful of times. This chain connects TRBV3-1 to TRBJ2-1; D not certain. Germline V gene sequence: CDR1 LGHDT, CDR2 YNNKEL (reference sequence). The V end lost 0 bases, the J end lost 4 bases, and 7 bases lay between the germline ends. The CDR3 sequence is 14 residues long. CDR3 bases: TGTGCCAGCAGCCAAGACGAATCATACAATGAGCAGTTCTTC. Its protein is CASSQDESYNEQFF.

This clonotype was observed many times. The CDR3: CASSLEVQRAFF. CDR3 nucleotide sequence: TGTGCCAGCAGCTTAGAGGTACAGCGAGCTTTCTTT. The chain carries TRBV7-8 and TRBJ1-1; D is undetermined. Germline V gene sequence: CDR1 SGHVS, CDR2 FQNEAQ. CDR3 length: 12 residues. V was cut by 1 base and J by 10 bases, with 10 bases left in between.

With regard to this clonotype: A much larger clone differs by one base, so this may be a read error. J is TRBJ2-7 and V is TRBV7-9, with 9 bases fitting TRBD1. CDR1 and CDR2 (germline): SEHNR, FQNEAQ (reference sequence). The CDR3 runs to 13 residues. V lost 8 bases and J lost 4; bases outside the gene matches: 6. The CDR3 sequence: CASGRDRVYEQYF. In DNA form, the CDR3 reads TGTGCCAGCGGCAGGGACAGGGTGTACGAGCAGTACTTC.

This clonotype was picked up many times. The genes are TRBV7-2 and TRBJ2-7; 10 nucleotides line up with TRBD2. Germline trimming cut 1 base from V and 3 bases from J; bases unmatched to any gene: 3. The CDR3 has 15 residues. The V gene's germline CDR1 is SGHTA and CDR2 FQGNSA. The CDR3 sequence is CASSLGTSGHYEQYF. The CDR3 nucleotides read TGTGCCAGCAGCTTAGGGACTAGCGGACACTACGAGCAGTACTTC.

This clonotype was seen at least ten times. The rearrangement uses TRBV29-1 and TRBJ2-1; 8 bases map to TRBD1. V was pared by 5 bases and J by 6 bases, with 6 bases of the junction left unmatched. Germline CDR1 SQVTM, CDR2 ANQGSEA. The CDR3 covers 13 residues. CDR3 residues: CSVYEQGGNEQFF. The DNA for the CDR3 is TGCAGCGTTTATGAACAGGGGGGCAATGAGCAGTTCTTC.

This clonotype was seen ten or more times. V usage is TRBV29-1 and J usage is TRBJ2-5; the D is unclear. There are 14 residues in the CDR3. Germline V CDR1 and CDR2: SQVTM, ANQGSEA. Trimming shortened V by 4 bases and J by 0 bases, and 12 bases separated the two germline ends. This chain's CDR3 is CSVAQPRNQETQYF. Written as DNA, the CDR3 is TGCAGCGTTGCCCAGCCCAGAAACCAAGAGACCCAGTACTTC.